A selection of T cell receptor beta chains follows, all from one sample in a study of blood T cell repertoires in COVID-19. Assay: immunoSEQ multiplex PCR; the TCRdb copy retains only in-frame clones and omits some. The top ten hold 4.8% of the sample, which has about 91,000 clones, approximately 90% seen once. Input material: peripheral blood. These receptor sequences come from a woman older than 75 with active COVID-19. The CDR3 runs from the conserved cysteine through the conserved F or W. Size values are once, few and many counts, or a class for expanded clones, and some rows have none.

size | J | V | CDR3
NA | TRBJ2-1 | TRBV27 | CASSFSGTGYNEQFF
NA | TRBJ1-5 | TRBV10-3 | CAISGTEGNQPQHF
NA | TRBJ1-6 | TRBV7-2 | CASSFGDLTSPLHF
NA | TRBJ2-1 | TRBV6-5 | CASSLSSPRRNEQFF
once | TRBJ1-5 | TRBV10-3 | CAISDPQGRGESNQPQHF
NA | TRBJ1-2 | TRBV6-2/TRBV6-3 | CASSYGIGVNYGYTF
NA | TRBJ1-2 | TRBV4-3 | CASSSAPQVYYGYTF
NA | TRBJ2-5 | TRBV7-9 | CASSEGTVQETQYF
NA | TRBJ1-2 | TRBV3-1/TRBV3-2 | CASSLAGHGYTF
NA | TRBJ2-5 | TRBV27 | CASSLDVGRGQETQYF
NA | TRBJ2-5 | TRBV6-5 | CASRRRTAEETQYF
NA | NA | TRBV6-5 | CASSSEELAGHEQYF
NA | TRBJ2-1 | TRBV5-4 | CASSLSLAGDNEQFF
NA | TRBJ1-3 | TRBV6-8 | CASTPRVGNTIYF
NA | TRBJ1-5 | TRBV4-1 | CASSQVQVRNSNQPQHF
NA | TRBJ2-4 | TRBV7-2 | CASSPRQTVAKNIQYF
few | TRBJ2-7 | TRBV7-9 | CASSRELTSGRNEQYF
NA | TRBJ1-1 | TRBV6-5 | CASKAGDTEAFF
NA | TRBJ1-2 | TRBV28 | CASSLGRGYGYGYTF
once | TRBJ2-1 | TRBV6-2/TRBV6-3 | CASSWEGAGTSGYNEQFF
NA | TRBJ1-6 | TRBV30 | CAWSVAPWRQNSPLHF
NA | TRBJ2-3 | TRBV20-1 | CSARLKDTQYF
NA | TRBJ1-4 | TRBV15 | CATSRASGTGGEKLFF
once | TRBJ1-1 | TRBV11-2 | CASSVQVNTEAFF
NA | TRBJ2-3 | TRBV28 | CASSVIAGVSTDTQYF
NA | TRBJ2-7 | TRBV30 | CAWSATGSYEQYF
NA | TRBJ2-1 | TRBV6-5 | CASRRGGSSYNEQFF
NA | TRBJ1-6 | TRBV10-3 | CAISVDRVGSPLHF
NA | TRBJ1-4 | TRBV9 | CASSATGTSYEKLFF
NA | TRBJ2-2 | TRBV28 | CASSPLGTSGRAGGNTGELFF
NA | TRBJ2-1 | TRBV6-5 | CASSYRAGEYVEQFF
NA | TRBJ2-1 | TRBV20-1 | CSARDEAEQFF
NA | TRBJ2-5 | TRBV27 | CASSPIAKGVYQETQYF
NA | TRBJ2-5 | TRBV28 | CASNLGVGATQYF
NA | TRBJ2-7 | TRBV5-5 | CASSLGSTSSYEQYF
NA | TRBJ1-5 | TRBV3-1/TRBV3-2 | CASSQGTAPGQPQHF
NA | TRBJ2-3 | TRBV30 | CAWMSRGLGASSTDTQYF
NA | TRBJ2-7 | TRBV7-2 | CASSPTGRLYEQYF
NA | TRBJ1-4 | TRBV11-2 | CASSSPRRASEKLFF
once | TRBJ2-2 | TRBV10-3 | CAISETSNPSGELFF
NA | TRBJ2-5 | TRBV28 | CASTSLAGVQETQYF
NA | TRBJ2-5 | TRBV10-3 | CAIKGGVQETQYF
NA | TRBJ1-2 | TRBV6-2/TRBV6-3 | CASSLEAGWYGYTF
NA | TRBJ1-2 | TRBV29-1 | CSTFDSSYGYTF